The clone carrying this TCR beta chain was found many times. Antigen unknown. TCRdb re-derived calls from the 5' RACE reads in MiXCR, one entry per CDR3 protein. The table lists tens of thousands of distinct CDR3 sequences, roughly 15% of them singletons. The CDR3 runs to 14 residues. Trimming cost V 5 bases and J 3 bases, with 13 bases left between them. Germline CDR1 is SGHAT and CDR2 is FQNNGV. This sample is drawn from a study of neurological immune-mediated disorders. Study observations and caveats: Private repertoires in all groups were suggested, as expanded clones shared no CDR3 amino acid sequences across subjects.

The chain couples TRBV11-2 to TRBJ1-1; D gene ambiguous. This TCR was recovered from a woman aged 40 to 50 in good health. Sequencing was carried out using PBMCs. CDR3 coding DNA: TGTGCCAGCAGCCCCCGGATGAGGGACACTGAAGCTTTCTTT. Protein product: CASSPRMRDTEAFF. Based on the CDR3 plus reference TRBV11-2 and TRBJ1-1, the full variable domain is EAGVAQSPRYKIIEKRQSVAFWCNPISGHATLYWYQQILGQGPKLLIQFQNNGVVDDSQLPKDRFSAERLKGVDSTLKIQPAKLEDSAVYLCASSPRMRDTEAFFGQGTRLTVV.